This TCR beta chain derives from a study of CD8 T cells in ankylosing spondylitis. TCRdb called the 5' RACE reads again in MiXCR, with one record for every CDR3 protein. The data show about 160,000 distinct CDR3 sequences, with 44% seen just once and 13% to 15% held by the top ten. The germline V and J ends were trimmed by 7 bases and 2 bases, with 12 bases remaining between them. CDR3 length equals 14 residues. CDR1 is LNHNV and CDR2 is YYDKDF in the germline V gene (reference sequence). The source is a male donor with ankylosing spondylitis. This chain uses TRBV15 with TRBJ2-1, with D unresolved. Material: synovial fluid, either unsorted or a sorted T cell fraction (not recorded which). The CDR3 here is CATTGQPAYNEQFF. CDR3 nucleotides: TGTGCCACCACCGGCCAGCCGGCCTACAATGAGCAGTTCTTC. The whole variable domain, filled in from reference TRBV15 and TRBJ2-1, reads DAMVIQNPRYQVTQFGKPVTLSCSQTLNHNVMYWYQQKSSQAPKLLFHYYDKDFNNEADTPDNFQSRRPNTSFCFLDIRSPGLGDTAMYLCATTGQPAYNEQFFGPGTRLTVL.